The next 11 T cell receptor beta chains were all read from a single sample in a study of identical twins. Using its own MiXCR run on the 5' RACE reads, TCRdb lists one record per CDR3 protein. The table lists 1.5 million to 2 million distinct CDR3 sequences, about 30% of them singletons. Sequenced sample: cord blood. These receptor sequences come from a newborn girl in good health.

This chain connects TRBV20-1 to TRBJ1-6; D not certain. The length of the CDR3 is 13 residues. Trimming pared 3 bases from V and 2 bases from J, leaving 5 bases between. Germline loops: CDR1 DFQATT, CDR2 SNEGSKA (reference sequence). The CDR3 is CSARGTYNSPLHF. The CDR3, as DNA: TGCAGTGCTAGGGGCACCTATAATTCACCCCTCCACTTT.

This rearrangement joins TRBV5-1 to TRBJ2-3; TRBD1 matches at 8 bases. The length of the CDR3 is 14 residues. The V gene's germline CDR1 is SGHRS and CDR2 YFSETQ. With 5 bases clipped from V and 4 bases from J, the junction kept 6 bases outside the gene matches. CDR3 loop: CASRMTGEPDTQYF. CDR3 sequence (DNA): TGCGCCAGCAGGATGACAGGGGAGCCAGATACGCAGTATTTT.

CDR3 loop: CASSEIVNTEAFF. DNA of the CDR3: TGTGCCAGCAGTGAAATTGTGAACACTGAAGCTTTCTTT. The chain uses TRBV6-1 and TRBJ1-1, with D unclear. The CDR3 covers 13 residues. V was pared by 2 bases and J by 0 bases, with 4 bases between. The germline CDR1 and CDR2 sequences are MNHNS and SASEGT.

CDR3 sequence (DNA): TGTGCCAGCAGCAACCGGGACAGGGGGACAAACATTCAGTACTTC. Protein product: CASSNRDRGTNIQYF. The V and J genes are TRBV5-6 and TRBJ2-4; TRBD1 matches 11 bases. Trimming cost V 4 bases and J 6 bases; bases outside gene matches: 6. The CDR3 length is 15 residues. Germline loops: CDR1 SGHDT, CDR2 YYEEEE.

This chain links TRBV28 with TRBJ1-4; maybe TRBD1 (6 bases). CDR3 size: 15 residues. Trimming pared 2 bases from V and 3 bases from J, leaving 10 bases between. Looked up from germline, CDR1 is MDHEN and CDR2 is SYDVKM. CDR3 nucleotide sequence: TGTGCCAGCAGTTTAGTGGGGGCTGCTAATGAAAAACTGTTTTTT. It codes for CASSLVGAANEKLFF.

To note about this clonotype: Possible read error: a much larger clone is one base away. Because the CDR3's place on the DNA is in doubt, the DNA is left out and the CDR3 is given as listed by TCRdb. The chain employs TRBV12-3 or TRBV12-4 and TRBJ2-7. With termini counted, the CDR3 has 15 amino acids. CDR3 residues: CASSSSGFSSYEQYF.

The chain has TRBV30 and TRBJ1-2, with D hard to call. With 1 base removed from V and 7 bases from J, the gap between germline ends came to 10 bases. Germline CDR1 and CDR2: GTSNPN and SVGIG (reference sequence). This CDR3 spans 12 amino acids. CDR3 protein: CAWSAGGLGYTF. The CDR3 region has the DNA TGTGCCTGGAGTGCGGGCGGACTTGGCTACACCTTC.

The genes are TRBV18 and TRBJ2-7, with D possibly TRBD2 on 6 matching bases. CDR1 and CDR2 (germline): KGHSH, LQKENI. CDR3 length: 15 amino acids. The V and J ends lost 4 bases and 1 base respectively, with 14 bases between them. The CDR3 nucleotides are TGTGCCAGCTCACGGGCGCGGGGAAGTTCCTACGAGCAGTACTTC. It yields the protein CASSRARGSSYEQYF.

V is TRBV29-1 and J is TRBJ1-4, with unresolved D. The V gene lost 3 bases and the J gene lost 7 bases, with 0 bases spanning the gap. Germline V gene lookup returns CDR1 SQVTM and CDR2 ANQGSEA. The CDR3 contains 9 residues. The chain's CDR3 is CSVDEKLFF. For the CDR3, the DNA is TGCAGCGTTGATGAAAAACTGTTTTTT. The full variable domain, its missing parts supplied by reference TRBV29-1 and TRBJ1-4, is SAVISQKPSRDICQRGTSLTIQCQVDSQVTMMFWYRQQPGQSLTLIATANQGSEATYESGFVIDKFPISRPNLTFSTLTVSNMSPEDSSIYLCSVDEKLFFGSGTQLSVL.

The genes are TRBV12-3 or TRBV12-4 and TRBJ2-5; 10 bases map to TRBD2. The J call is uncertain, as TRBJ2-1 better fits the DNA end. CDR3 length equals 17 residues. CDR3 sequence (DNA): TGTGCCAGCAGTTTAGGTACAAGGACTAGCGGACAAGAGACCCAGTTCTTC. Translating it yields CASSLGTRTSGQETQFF.

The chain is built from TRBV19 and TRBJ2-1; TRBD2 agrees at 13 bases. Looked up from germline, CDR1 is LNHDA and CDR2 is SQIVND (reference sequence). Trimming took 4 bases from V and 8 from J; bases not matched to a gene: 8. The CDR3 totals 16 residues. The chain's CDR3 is CASSRGLAGLGDEQFF. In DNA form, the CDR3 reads TGTGCCAGTAGTAGGGGACTAGCGGGGCTCGGGGATGAGCAGTTCTTC.